The 12 T cell receptor beta chains below come from one sample, sequenced in a study of cytomegalovirus exposure and HLA in healthy donors. The primer mix had 60 Vbeta and 13 Jbeta primers. Some clones are missing from TCRdb's copy, which holds only in-frame ones; the method was immunoSEQ multiplex PCR. Here the sample spans 100,000 to 150,000 clones, roughly three quarters being singletons. The sample was PBMCs. The receptors originated from a woman aged 18-30 years in good health and CMV-seronegative.

The chain has TRBV7-9 and TRBJ1-1, with 9 positions matching TRBD1. Trimming took 5 bases from V and 8 from J; bases not matched to a gene: 12. CDR1 is SEHNR and CDR2 is FQNEAQ in the germline V gene (reference sequence). CDR3 size: 15 residues. CDR3 DNA: TGTGCCAGCAGCCCCGGGACAGGGTGGGACGAGGAAGCTTTCTTT. Its protein product is CASSPGTGWDEEAFF.

The chain couples TRBV19 to TRBJ2-7; tentatively, D is TRBD2 (6 bases). There are 13 residues in the CDR3. V dropped 5 bases and J dropped 9 bases, with 17 bases sitting between them. Germline V gives CDR1 LNHDA, CDR2 SQIVND (reference sequence). CDR3 amino acids: CASSRDSSLGQYF. The CDR3 coding sequence is TGTGCCAGTAGTCGGGACTCCTCGCTGGGGCAGTACTTC.

The V and J genes are TRBV18 and TRBJ2-2; 7 bases line up with TRBD1. Germline V gene data show CDR1 as KGHSH and CDR2 as LQKENI. V lost 1 base to trimming and J lost 4 bases; unmatched junction nucleotides: 3. There are 15 residues in the CDR3. CDR3 protein: CASSPQRGPTGELFF. CDR3 DNA: TGTGCCAGCTCACCACAAAGGGGGCCCACCGGGGAGCTGTTTTTT.

The CDR3 DNA is TGCAGCGTTGTCCTGACTAGCGGGGCGTTTTCCGTGCAGTACTTC. Translating it yields CSVVLTSGAFSVQYF. The chain recombines TRBV29-1 with TRBJ2-7; 11 bases fit TRBD2. From germline, CDR1 is SQVTM and CDR2 ANQGSEA. There are 15 residues in the CDR3. V lost 4 bases and J lost 9; bases outside the gene matches: 14.

The V gene is TRBV6-5, the J gene TRBJ2-7, with TRBD2 matching over 9 bases. Trimming at V came to 5 bases and at J to 2 bases, leaving 4 bases not matched to a gene. The germline V gene has CDR1 MNHEY and CDR2 SVGAGI. CDR3 length: 14 residues. The CDR3 DNA is TGTGCCAGCAGTCGGACTAGCGAGGCCTACGAGCAGTACTTC. Its protein product is CASSRTSEAYEQYF.

The chain couples TRBV19 to TRBJ2-7; 7 nucleotides agree with TRBD1. CDR3 size: 14 residues. CDR1 is LNHDA and CDR2 is SQIVND in the germline V gene (reference sequence). The V gene end was trimmed by 4 bases and the J gene end by 3 bases; junction bases not matched to a gene: 6. The CDR3 protein is CASSTSTGIYEQYF. CDR3 sequence (DNA): TGTGCCAGTAGTACCTCGACAGGGATCTACGAGCAGTACTTC.

The table lists this clone with a few counts. The rearrangement links TRBV25-1 to TRBJ1-5; D possibly corresponds to TRBD1 (5 bases). Germline CDR1 is MGHDK and CDR2 is SYGVNS. The V end lost 4 bases, the J end lost 3 bases, and 10 bases lay between the germline ends. The CDR3 runs to 14 residues. The CDR3 loop reads CASSALGLNQPQHF. The CDR3 DNA reads as TGTGCCAGCAGTGCCTTGGGACTCAATCAGCCCCAGCATTTT. Combining the CDR3 with reference TRBV25-1 and TRBJ1-5 gives the whole variable domain EADIYQTPRYLVIGTGKKITLECSQTMGHDKMYWYQQDPGMELHLIHYSYGVNSTEKGDLSSESTVSRIRTEHFPLTLESARPSHTSQYLCASSALGLNQPQHFGDGTRLSIL.

The chain has TRBV5-5 and TRBJ2-3; possible D gene TRBD1, 6 bases. The CDR3 sequence is 15 residues long. Trimming cost V 1 base and J 0 bases, with 9 bases left between them. The V gene's germline CDR1 is SGHKS and CDR2 YYEKEE (reference sequence). The CDR3 here is CASSLNRVSTDTQYF. The CDR3 region has the DNA TGTGCCAGCAGCTTGAACAGGGTGAGCACAGATACGCAGTATTTT.

CDR3 sequence (DNA): TGTGCCAGCCGGAGCTTCTCTGGGGCCAACGTCCTGACTTTC. Translated: CASRSFSGANVLTF. This chain uses TRBV6-5 with TRBJ2-6, with D hard to call. The CDR3 runs to 14 residues. The V gene lost 8 bases and the J gene lost 0 bases, with 8 bases spanning the gap. Germline V gene data show CDR1 as MNHEY and CDR2 as SVGAGI.

This sequence joins TRBV30 and TRBJ1-1, with D unclear. The germline V gene encodes CDR1 GTSNPN and CDR2 SVGIG (reference sequence). There are 13 residues in the CDR3. V was cut by 3 bases and J by 6 bases, with 14 bases left in between. The CDR3 coding sequence is TGTGCCTGGAGGAGGTTTTCGGTCGCTGAAGCTTTCTTT. Its translation is CAWRRFSVAEAFF.

This clone was detected only once. The chain carries TRBV27 and TRBJ2-7, with a tentative D call TRBD2 (6 bases). V lost 5 bases and J 6 bases, leaving 17 bases between the germline ends. The CDR3 covers 14 residues. Germline CDR1 and CDR2: MNHEY and SMNVEV (reference sequence). The CDR3 bases are TGTGCCAGCAGTCCGGGCGGGATCGAAAGCGAGCAGTACTTC. Protein product: CASSPGGIESEQYF.

This rearrangement joins TRBV2 to TRBJ1-2, with D perhaps matching TRBD1 (5 bases). V lost 6 bases to trimming and J lost 3 bases, with 11 bases between them. This CDR3 has 13 amino acids. Germline CDR1 is SNHLY and CDR2 is FYNNEI. In DNA, the CDR3 is TGTGCCAGCAGGTTCGACAGAGACTATGGCTACACCTTC. This sequence encodes CASRFDRDYGYTF.